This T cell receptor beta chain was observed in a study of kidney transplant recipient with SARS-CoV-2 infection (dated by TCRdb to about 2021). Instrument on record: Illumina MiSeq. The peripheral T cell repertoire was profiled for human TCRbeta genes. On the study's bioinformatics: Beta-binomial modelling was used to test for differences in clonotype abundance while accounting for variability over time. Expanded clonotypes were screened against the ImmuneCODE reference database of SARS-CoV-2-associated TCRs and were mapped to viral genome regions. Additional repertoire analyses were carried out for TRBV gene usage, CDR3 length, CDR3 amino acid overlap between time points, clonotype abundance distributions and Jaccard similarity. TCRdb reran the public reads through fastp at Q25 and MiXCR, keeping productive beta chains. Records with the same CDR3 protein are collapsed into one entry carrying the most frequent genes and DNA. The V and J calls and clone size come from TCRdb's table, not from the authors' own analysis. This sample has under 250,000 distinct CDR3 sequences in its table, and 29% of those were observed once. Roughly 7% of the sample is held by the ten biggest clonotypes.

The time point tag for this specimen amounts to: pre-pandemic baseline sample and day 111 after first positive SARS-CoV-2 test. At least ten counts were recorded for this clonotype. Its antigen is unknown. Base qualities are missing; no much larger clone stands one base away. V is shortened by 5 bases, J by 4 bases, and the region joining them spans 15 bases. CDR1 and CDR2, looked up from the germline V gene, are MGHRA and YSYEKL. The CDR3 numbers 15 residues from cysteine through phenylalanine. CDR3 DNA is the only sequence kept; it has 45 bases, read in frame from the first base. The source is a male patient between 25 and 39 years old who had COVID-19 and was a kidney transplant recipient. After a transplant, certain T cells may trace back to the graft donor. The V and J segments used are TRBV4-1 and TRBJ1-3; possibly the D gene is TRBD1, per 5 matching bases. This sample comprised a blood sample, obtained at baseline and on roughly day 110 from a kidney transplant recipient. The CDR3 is CASSTRAGLGNTIYF. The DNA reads TGCGCCAGCAGCACGCGGGCAGGGTTGGGAAACACCATATATTTT.